This is a list of T cell receptor beta chains from one sample in a study of T cell responses to AZD1222 COVID-19 vaccine. The data were produced by immunoSEQ multiplex PCR, yet TCRdb's version contains in-frame clones alone and is incomplete. There are about 70,000 clones in the sample; about four fifths occur only once, and over 8% lies in the top ten. Sequenced material: peripheral blood, taken on day 0 of AZD1222 vaccination. These receptors were collected from an adult in good health. CDR3s include the opening cysteine and the closing phenylalanine or tryptophan. Fields, in order: clone size, V gene, J gene, D gene, CDR3 protein, CDR3 DNA. A D gene is named only where the DNA matches it firmly. For some rows the clone size is stated as once, few or many, or as a class when expanded; others skip it.

>few|TRBV18|TRBJ1-1|-
CASSPLRAEAFF
TGTGCCAGCTCACCGCTCAGGGCTGAAGCTTTCTTT
>-|TRBV5-1|TRBJ2-2|-
CASSLGQGPGELFF
TGCGCCAGCAGCTTGGGTCAGGGGCCCGGGGAGCTGTTTTTT
>few|TRBV15|TRBJ2-3|TRBD2
CATSIAGGPSDTQYF
TGTGCCACCAGCATCGCGGGGGGGCCGTCAGATACGCAGTATTTT
>-|TRBV5-1|TRBJ1-3|-
CASRNTGLGGNTIYF
TGCGCCAGCCGAAATACAGGGTTGGGTGGAAACACCATATATTTT
>-|TRBV7-9|TRBJ1-5|TRBD1
CASSPSDRGSNQPQHF
TGTGCCAGCAGCCCCTCGGACAGGGGAAGCAATCAGCCCCAGCATTTT
>-|TRBV7-9|TRBJ1-1|TRBD1
CASSPQGDSEAFF
TGTGCCAGCAGCCCACAGGGGGACTCTGAAGCTTTCTTT
>-|TRBV30|TRBJ1-3|-
CAWSVGGYFGNTIYF
TGTGCCTGGAGTGTGGGGGGATACTTTGGAAACACCATATATTTT
>few|TRBV2|TRBJ1-5|-
CASSGQSNQPQHF
TGTGCCAGCAGCGGACAGTCCAATCAGCCCCAGCATTTT
>-|TRBV5-5|TRBJ2-7|TRBD1
CASSLGQGESEQYF
TGTGCCAGCAGCTTGGGACAGGGGGAATCCGAGCAGTACTTC
>few|TRBV5-4|TRBJ1-2|TRBD1
CASSFIGQGAYGYTF
TGTGCCAGCAGCTTCATTGGACAGGGGGCTTATGGCTACACCTTC
>-|TRBV10-1|TRBJ2-1|-
CASSEFSYNEQFF
TGCGCCAGCAGTGAGTTTTCCTACAATGAGCAGTTCTTC
>-|TRBV7-9|TRBJ1-2|-
CASSLVGGSYTF
TGTGCCAGCAGCTTAGTTGGGGGTAGCTACACCTTC
>-|TRBV27|TRBJ2-3|-
CASRLSSTDTQYF
TGTGCCAGCAGACTTTCTAGCACAGATACGCAGTATTTT
>few|TRBV28|TRBJ2-7|-
CASSFSFFRRETSYEQYF
TGTGCCAGCAGTTTTTCATTCTTTCGGAGGGAGACCTCCTACGAGCAGTACTTC
>-|TRBV7-9|TRBJ2-7|-
CASSLSGSYEQYF
TGTGCCAGCAGCTTAAGTGGCTCCTACGAGCAGTACTTC
>-|TRBV28|TRBJ1-4|TRBD1
CASSSQGGWEKLFF
TGTGCCAGCAGTTCCCAGGGGGGTTGGGAAAAACTGTTTTTT
>-|TRBV24-1|TRBJ1-2|TRBD1
CATSDTRTGGDGYTF
TGTGCCACCAGTGACACGCGGACAGGGGGAGATGGCTACACCTTC
>-|TRBV30|TRBJ2-7|-
CAWAPGDGYEQYF
TGTGCCTGGGCCCCAGGGGACGGCTACGAGCAGTACTTC
>-|TRBV4-3|TRBJ2-1|-
CASSPVRGPYNEQFF
TGCGCCAGCAGCCCCGTCAGGGGCCCCTACAATGAGCAGTTCTTC
>-|TRBV7-6|TRBJ1-1|TRBD1
CASSLLSGQGYTEAFF
TGTGCCAGCAGCTTATTGTCGGGACAGGGGTACACTGAAGCTTTCTTT
>-|TRBV20-1|TRBJ1-6|TRBD1
CSASREGQGSPLHF
TGCAGTGCTAGTAGGGAGGGACAGGGGTCACCCCTCCACTTT